This T cell receptor (beta chain) was observed in a study of CD8 T cells in ankylosing spondylitis. Whole-study results and caveats: A motif of 7 or 8 highly homologous TCR beta variants was seen as apparently characteristic of ankylosing spondylitis blood. According to the report, clones linked to the disease were significantly enriched in matched synovial fluid samples taken from ankylosing spondylitis patients.

About this clonotype: Its antigen is still unknown.

The CDR3 loop spans 12 amino acids. Germline values: CDR1 DFQATT, CDR2 SNEGSKA (reference sequence). V was cut by 1 base and J by 7 bases, with 8 bases left in between. A single record per CDR3 protein comes from TCRdb applying MiXCR to the 5' RACE reads. The sample gives 200,000 or so distinct CDR3 sequences, about 18% of which show up once; about 4.3% is in the top ten. Material: blood, either unsorted or a sorted T cell fraction (not recorded which). This TCR came from a male donor aged 10-35 years with ankylosing spondylitis or in good health (not recorded which). The chain uses TRBV20-1 and TRBJ2-1; the D gene is possibly TRBD2 (5 bases). The CDR3 region has the DNA TGCAGTGCTAGAGGGACGGGGAATGAGCAGTTCTTC. Translated, it gives CSARGTGNEQFF.